This T cell receptor (beta chain) was retrieved from a study of blood T cells in healthy people across ages. A second PCR, run for 7 to 11 cycles, used a sample-barcoded 5' primer plus a J-beta primer mix. TCRdb independently ran MiXCR on the 5' RACE reads; one entry per CDR3 protein. The data contain 850,000 to 1,100,000 distinct CDR3 sequences, about two fifths of them singletons. The sample, about 10 milliliters of peripheral blood, was drawn from each donor. This clonotype has only a few counts. The CDR3 has 15 amino acids. Trimming removed 4 bases at V and 0 bases at J, with 11 bases between. The sequencing sample was made of blood. The chain combines TRBV12-3 or TRBV12-4 with TRBJ2-3, with D unclear. The TCR originated in a young man in good health. CDR3 sequence: CASSSIRSSTDTQYF. DNA for the CDR3: TGTGCCAGCAGTTCAATACGTTCTAGCACAGATACGCAGTATTTT.